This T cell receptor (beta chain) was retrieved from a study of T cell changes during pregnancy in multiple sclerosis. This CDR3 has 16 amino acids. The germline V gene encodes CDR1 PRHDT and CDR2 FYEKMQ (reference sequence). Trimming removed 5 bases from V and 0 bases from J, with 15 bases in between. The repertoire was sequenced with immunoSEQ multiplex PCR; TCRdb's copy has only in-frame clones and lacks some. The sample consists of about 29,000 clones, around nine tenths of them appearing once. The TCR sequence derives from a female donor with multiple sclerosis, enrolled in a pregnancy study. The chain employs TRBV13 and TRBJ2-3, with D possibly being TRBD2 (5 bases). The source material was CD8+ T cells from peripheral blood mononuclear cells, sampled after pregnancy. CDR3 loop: CASSIPSGTSTDTQYF. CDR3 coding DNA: TGTGCCAGCAGCATCCCCTCGGGAACTAGCACAGATACGCAGTATTTT. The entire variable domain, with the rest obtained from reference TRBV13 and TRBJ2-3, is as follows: AAGVIQSPRHLIKEKRETATLKCYPIPRHDTVYWYQQGPGQDPQFLISFYEKMQSDKGSIPDRFSAQQFSDYHSELNMSSLELGDSALYFCASSIPSGTSTDTQYFGPGTRLTVL.